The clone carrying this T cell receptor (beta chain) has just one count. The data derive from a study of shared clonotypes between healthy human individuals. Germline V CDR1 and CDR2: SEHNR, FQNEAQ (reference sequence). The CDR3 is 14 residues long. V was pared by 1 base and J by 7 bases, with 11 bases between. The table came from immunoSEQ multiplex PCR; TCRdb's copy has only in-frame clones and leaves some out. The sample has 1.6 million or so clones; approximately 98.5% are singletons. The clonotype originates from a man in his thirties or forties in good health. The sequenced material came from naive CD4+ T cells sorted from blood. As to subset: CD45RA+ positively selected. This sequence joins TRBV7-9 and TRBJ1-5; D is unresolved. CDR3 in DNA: TGTGCCAGCAGCTTAGGGGGAGGCGAACAGCCCCAGCATTTT. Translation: CASSLGGGEQPQHF.